This TCR beta chain was profiled in a study of immune heterogeneity within non-small cell lung tumors. The template for each sample was roughly 610 ng of genomic DNA, which had been extracted from bulk tumor tissue. From each primary tumor, several far-apart biopsies were obtained during surgery. Patients with untreated, newly diagnosed non-small cell lung cancer underwent curative surgery. CDR1 and CDR2 from the germline V gene are LGHNA and YSLEER. The CDR3 consists of 14 residues. V lost 1 base and J 2 bases, leaving 9 bases between the germline ends. With 32 V and 13 J primers, multiplex PCR amplified the TCR beta CDR3. TCRdb redid the calling of the multiplex PCR reads with MiXCR, one entry per CDR3 protein. This table holds fewer than 15,000 distinct CDR3 sequences, 28% found once. This clonotype was seen at least ten times.

The sequenced sample was lung tumor tissue. This chain links TRBV4-3 with TRBJ2-7, with D unresolved. The TCR comes from a man in his forties with non-small cell lung cancer. The CDR3 loop is CASSQGGGAYEQYF. The DNA for the CDR3 is TGCGCCAGCAGCCAAGGCGGCGGAGCCTACGAGCAGTACTTC.